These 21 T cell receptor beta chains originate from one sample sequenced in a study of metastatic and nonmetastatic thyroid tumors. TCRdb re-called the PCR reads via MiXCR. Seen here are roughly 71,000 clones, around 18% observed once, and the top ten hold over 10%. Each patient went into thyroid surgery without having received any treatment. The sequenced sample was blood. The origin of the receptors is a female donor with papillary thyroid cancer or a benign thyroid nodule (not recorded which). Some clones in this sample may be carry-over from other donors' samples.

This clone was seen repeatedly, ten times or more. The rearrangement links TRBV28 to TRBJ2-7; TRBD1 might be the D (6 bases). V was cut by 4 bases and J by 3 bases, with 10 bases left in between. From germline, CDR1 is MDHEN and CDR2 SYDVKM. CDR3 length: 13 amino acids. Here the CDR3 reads CASSWDTVYEQYF. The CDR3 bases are TGTGCCAGCAGTTGGGACACGGTCTACGAGCAGTACTTC. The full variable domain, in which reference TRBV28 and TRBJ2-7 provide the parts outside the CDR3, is DVKVTQSSRYLVKRTGEKVFLECVQDMDHENMFWYRQDPGLGLRLIYFSYDVKMKEKGDIPEGYSVSREKKERFSLILESASTNQTSMYLCASSWDTVYEQYFGPGTRLTVT.

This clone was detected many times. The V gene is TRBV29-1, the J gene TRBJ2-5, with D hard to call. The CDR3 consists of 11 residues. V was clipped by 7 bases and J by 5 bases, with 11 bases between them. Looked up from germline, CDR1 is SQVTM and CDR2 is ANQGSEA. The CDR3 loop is CSGGPRETQYF. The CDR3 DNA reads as TGCAGCGGCGGACCCCGGGAGACCCAGTACTTC.

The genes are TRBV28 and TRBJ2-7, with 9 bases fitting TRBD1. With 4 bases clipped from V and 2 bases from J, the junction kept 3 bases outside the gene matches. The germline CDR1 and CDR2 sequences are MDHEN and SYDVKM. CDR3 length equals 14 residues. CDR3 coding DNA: TGTGCCAGCAGTTGGGACAGGGAAGCCTACGAGCAGTACTTC. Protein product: CASSWDREAYEQYF.

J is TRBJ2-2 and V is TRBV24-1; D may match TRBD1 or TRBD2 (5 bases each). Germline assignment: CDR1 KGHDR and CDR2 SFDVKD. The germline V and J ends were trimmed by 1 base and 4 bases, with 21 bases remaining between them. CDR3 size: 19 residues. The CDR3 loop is CATSDFQTRLAGSTGELFF. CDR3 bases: TGTGCCACCAGTGATTTCCAAACCCGGCTAGCAGGGTCCACCGGGGAGCTGTTTTTT.

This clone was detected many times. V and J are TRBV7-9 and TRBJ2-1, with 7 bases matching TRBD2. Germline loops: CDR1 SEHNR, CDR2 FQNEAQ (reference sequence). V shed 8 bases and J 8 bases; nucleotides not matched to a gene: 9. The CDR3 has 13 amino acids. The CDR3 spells CASELALDDEQFF. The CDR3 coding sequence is TGTGCCAGCGAACTAGCGCTAGACGATGAGCAGTTCTTC.

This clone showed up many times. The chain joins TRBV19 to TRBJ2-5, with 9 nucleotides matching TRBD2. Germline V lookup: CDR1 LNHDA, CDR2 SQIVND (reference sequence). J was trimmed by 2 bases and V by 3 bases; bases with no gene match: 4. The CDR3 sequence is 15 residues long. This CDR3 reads CASSILAGVQETQYF. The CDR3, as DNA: TGTGCCAGTAGTATCTTAGCGGGAGTACAAGAGACCCAGTACTTC.

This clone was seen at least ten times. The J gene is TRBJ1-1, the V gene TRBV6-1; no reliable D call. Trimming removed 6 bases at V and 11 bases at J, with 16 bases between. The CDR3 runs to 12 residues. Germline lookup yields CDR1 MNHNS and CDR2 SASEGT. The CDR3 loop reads CASRELGPWAFF. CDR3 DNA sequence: TGTGCCAGCAGGGAGCTAGGGCCCTGGGCTTTCTTT.

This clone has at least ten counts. CDR3 nucleotide sequence: TGTGCCAGCAGTGATCAGGGTCTCATCACTGAAGCTTTCTTT. This sequence encodes CASSDQGLITEAFF. The genes are TRBV6-1 and TRBJ1-1, with a tentative D call TRBD1 (5 bases). Trimming removed 3 bases at V and 4 bases at J, with 12 bases between. CDR3 length: 14 amino acids. Germline V CDR1 and CDR2: MNHNS, SASEGT.

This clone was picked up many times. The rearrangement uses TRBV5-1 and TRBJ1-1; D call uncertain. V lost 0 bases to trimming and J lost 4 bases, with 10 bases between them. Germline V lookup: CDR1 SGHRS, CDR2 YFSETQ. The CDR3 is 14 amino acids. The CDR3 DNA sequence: TGCGCCAGCAGCTTGGGGCAGTTGAGCACTGAAGCTTTCTTT. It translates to CASSLGQLSTEAFF.

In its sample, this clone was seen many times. CDR3 sequence (DNA): TGTGCCAGCAGCTCTGGGACATTATCCCAATCGAACTCACCCCTCCACTTT. Protein product: CASSSGTLSQSNSPLHF. The rearrangement joins TRBV7-9 to TRBJ1-6; possibly TRBD1 for D (6 bases). V was clipped by 4 bases and J by 10 bases, with 23 bases between them. The CDR3 spans 17 residues. CDR1 is SEHNR and CDR2 is FQNEAQ in the germline V gene (reference sequence). Supplemented by reference TRBV7-9 and TRBJ1-6, the full variable domain reads DTGVSQNPRHKITKRGQNVTFRCDPISEHNRLYWYRQTLGQGPEFLTYFQNEAQLEKSRLLSDRFSAERPKGSFSTLEIQRTEQGDSAMYLCASSSGTLSQSNSPLHFGNGTRLTVT.

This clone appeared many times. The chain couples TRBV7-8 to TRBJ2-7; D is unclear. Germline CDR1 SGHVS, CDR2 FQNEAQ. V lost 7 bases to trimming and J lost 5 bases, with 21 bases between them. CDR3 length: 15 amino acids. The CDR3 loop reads CASTKTNPERHEQYF. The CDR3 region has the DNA TGTGCCAGCACCAAAACGAACCCCGAAAGGCACGAGCAGTACTTC.

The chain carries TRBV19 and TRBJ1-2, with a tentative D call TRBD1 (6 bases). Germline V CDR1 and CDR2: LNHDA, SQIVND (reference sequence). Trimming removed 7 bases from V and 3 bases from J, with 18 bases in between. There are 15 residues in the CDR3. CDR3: CASNDPGQRYYGYTF. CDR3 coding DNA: TGTGCCAGTAATGATCCCGGACAGCGTTACTATGGCTACACCTTC. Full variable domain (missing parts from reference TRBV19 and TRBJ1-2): DGGITQSPKYLFRKEGQNVTLSCEQNLNHDAMYWYRQDPGQGLRLIYYSQIVNDFQKGDIAEGYSVSREKKESFPLTVTSAQKNPTAFYLCASNDPGQRYYGYTFGSGTRLTVV.

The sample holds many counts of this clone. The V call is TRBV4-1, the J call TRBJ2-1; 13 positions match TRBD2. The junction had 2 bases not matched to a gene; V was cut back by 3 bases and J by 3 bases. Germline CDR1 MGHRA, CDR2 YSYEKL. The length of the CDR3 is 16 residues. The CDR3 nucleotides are TGCGCCAGCAGCCACCGGACTAGCGGGGGCTACAATGAGCAGTTCTTC. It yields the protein CASSHRTSGGYNEQFF.

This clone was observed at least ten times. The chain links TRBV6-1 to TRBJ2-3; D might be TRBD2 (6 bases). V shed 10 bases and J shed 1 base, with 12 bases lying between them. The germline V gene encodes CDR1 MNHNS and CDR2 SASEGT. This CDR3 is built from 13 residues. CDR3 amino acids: CATGRGGTDTQYF. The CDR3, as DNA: TGTGCCACCGGGAGAGGGGGCACAGATACGCAGTATTTT.

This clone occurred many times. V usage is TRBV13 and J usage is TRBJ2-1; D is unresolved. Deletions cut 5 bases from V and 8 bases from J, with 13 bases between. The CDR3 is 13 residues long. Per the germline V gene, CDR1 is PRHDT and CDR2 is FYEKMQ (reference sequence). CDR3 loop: CASSPLLGDEQFF. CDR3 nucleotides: TGTGCCAGCAGCCCCCTCCTAGGCGATGAGCAGTTCTTC.

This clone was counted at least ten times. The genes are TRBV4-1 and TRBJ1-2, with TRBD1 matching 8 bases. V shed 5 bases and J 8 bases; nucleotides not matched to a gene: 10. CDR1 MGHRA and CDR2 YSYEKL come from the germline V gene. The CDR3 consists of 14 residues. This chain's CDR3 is CASSTPTGEVGYTF. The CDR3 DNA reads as TGCGCCAGCAGCACACCGACAGGGGAGGTGGGCTACACCTTC.

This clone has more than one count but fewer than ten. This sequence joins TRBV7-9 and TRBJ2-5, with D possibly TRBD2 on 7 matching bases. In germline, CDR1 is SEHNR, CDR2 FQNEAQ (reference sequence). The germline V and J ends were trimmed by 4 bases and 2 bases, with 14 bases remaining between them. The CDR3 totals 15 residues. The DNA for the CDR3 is TGTGCCAGCAGCTGGGGAGCGGGGACACAAGAGACCCAGTACTTC. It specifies CASSWGAGTQETQYF.

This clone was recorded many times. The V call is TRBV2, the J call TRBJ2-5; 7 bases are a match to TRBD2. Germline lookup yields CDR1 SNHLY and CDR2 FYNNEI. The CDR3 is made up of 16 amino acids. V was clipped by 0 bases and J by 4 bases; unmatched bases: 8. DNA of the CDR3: TGTGCCAGCAGTGAAGCGGGGGGGATCTCTGGAGAGACCCAGTACTTC. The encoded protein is CASSEAGGISGETQYF.

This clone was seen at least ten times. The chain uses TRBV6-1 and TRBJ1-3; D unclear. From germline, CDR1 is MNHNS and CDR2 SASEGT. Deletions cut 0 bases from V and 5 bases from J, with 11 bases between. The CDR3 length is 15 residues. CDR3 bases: TGTGCCAGCAGTGAAGCGCTCGGGGATCGAAACACCATATATTTT. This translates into CASSEALGDRNTIYF.

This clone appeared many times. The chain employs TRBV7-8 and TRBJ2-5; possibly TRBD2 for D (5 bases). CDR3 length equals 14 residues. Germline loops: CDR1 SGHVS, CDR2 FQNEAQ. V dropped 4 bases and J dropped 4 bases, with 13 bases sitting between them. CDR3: CASSSTGKRETQYF. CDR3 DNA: TGTGCCAGCAGCTCAACCGGGAAAAGAGAGACCCAGTACTTC.

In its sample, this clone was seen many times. CDR3 in DNA: TGCAGCGGGGCTAGGGAGAACACCGGGGAGCTGTTTTTT. Encoded protein: CSGARENTGELFF. The V gene is TRBV29-1, the J gene TRBJ2-2, with D uncertain. Trimming took 7 bases from V and 1 from J, leaving 10 bases between them. The CDR3 is made up of 13 amino acids. Germline-derived CDR1 and CDR2 are SQVTM and ANQGSEA.